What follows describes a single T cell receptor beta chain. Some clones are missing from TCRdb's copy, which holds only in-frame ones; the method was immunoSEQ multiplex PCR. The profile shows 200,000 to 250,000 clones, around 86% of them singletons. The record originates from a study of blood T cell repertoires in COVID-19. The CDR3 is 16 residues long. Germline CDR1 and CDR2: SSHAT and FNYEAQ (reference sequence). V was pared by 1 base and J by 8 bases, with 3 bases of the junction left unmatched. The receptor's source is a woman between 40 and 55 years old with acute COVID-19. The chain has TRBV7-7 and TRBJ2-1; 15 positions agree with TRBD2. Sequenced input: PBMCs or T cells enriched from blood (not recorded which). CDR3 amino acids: CASSLGTSGGAHEQFF. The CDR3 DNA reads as TGTGCCAGCAGCTTAGGGACTAGCGGGGGGGCCCATGAGCAGTTCTTC.